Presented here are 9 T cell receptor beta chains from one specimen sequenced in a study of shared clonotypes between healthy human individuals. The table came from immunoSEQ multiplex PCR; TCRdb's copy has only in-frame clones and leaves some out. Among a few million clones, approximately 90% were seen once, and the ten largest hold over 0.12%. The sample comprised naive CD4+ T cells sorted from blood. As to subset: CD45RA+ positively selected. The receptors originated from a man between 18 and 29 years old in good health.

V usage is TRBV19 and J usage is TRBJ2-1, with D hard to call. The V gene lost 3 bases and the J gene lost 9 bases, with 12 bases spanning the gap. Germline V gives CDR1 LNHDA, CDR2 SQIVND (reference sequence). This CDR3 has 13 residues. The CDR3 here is CASSIFPGPEQFF. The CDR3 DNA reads TGTGCCAGTAGTATCTTTCCGGGCCCTGAGCAGTTCTTC.

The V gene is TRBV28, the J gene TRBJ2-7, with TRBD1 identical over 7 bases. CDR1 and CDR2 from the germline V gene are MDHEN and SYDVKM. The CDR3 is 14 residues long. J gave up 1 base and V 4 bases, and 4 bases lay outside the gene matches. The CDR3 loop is CASSYRGRSYEQYF. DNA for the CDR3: TGTGCCAGCAGTTACAGGGGACGGTCCTACGAGCAGTACTTC. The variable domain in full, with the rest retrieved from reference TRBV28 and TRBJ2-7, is DVKVTQSSRYLVKRTGEKVFLECVQDMDHENMFWYRQDPGLGLRLIYFSYDVKMKEKGDIPEGYSVSREKKERFSLILESASTNQTSMYLCASSYRGRSYEQYFGPGTRLTVT.

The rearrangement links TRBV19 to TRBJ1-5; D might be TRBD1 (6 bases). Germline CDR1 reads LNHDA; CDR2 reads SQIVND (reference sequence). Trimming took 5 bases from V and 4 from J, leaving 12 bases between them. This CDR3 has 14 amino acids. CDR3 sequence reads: CASSQQGVNQPQHF. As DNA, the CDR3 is TGTGCCAGTAGTCAACAGGGTGTTAATCAGCCCCAGCATTTT. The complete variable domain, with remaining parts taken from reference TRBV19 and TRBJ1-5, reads DGGITQSPKYLFRKEGQNVTLSCEQNLNHDAMYWYRQDPGQGLRLIYYSQIVNDFQKGDIAEGYSVSREKKESFPLTVTSAQKNPTAFYLCASSQQGVNQPQHFGDGTRLSIL.

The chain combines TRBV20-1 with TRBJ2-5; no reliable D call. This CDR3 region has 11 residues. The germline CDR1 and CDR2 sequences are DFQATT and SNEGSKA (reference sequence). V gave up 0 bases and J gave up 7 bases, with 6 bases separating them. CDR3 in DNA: TGCAGTGCTAGAGATATTGGGACCCAGTACTTC. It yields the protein CSARDIGTQYF.

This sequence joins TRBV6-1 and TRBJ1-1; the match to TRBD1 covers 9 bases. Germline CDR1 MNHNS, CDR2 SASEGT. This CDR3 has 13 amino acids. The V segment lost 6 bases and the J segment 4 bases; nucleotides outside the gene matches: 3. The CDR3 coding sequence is TGTGCCAGCAGGGGACAGGGAAGCACTGAAGCTTTCTTT. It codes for CASRGQGSTEAFF.

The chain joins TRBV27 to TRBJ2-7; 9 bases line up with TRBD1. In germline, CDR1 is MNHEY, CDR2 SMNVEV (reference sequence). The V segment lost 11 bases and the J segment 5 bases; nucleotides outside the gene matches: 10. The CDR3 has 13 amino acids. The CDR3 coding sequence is TGTGCCGCTGGACAGGGGAAGGTCGACGAGCAGTACTTC. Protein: CAAGQGKVDEQYF.

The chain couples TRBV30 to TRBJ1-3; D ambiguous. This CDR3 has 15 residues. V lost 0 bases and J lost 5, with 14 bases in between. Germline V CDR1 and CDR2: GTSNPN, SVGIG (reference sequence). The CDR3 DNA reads TGTGCCTGGAGTGTAATAAGTCTCGGCAGAAACACCATATATTTT. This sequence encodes CAWSVISLGRNTIYF.

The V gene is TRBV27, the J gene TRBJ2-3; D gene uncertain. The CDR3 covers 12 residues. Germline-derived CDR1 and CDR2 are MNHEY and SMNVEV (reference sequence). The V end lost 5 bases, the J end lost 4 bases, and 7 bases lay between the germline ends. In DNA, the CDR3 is TGTGCCAGCAGTAATCTTGCAGATACGCAGTATTTT. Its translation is CASSNLADTQYF.

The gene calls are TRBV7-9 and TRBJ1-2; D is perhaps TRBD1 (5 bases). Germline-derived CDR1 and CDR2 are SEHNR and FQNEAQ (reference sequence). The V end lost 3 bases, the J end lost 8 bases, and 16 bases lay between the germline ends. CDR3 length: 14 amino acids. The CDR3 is CASSFTTGGVGYTF. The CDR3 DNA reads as TGTGCCAGCAGCTTTACCACGGGGGGTGTCGGCTACACCTTC.